This T cell receptor (beta chain) was observed in a study of T cell responses to AZD1222 COVID-19 vaccine. Broader study findings: Spike was spanned by vaccine-associated CD4 TCRs, which were dominant at 160-218 and 743-854. Spike-specific TCR breadth and depth grew following two AZD1222 doses. Just 6 or 7 AZD1222 recipients were seropositive at baseline.

This CDR3 contains 16 residues. With 0 bases removed from V and 4 bases from J, the gap between germline ends came to 14 bases. The germline V gene has CDR1 SGHNT and CDR2 YYREEE (reference sequence). Sequencing used immunoSEQ multiplex PCR; TCRdb keeps in-frame clones, though not all of them. This table has approximately 140,000 clones, roughly 92% appearing once. Doses given second, at about 4 or about 12 weeks, were pooled. Note on this clone: Its antigen is undetermined.

This TCR came from an adult who received the AZD1222 COVID-19 vaccine. The input for sequencing was peripheral blood, taken 28 days after the second AZD1222 dose. J is TRBJ2-1 and V is TRBV5-4, with D tentatively TRBD2 (6 bases). The CDR3, as DNA: TGTGCCAGCAGCTTGGCGGGCGGGACGGGTTACAATGAGCAGTTCTTC. This encodes CASSLAGGTGYNEQFF. Based on the CDR3 plus reference TRBV5-4 and TRBJ2-1, the full variable domain is ETGVTQSPTHLIKTRGQQVTLRCSSQSGHNTVSWYQQALGQGPQFIFQYYREEENGRGNFPPRFSGLQFPNYSSELNVNALELDDSALYLCASSLAGGTGYNEQFFGPGTRLTVL.